The clone carrying this TCR beta chain was recorded many times. Its cognate antigen is unknown. Noted time point: sample taken at primary tumor resection. The CDR3 is 16 amino acids. The germline CDR1 and CDR2 sequences are ENHRY and SYGVKD. V was pared by 3 bases and J by 6 bases, with 6 bases of the junction left unmatched. This record belongs to a study of spatial heterogeneity in lung cancer. Turning to the study itself: The study found that TCR transcript counts in tumor regions correlated strongly with a matched bulk RNA-seq T cell module score. Study-level points and caveats: Intratumoral expanded alpha and beta TCR counts were found to track tumor mutation counts.

TCRdb reprocessed the 5' RACE reads with MiXCR, giving one entry per CDR3 protein. The sample yields roughly 18,000 distinct CDR3 sequences, 7% to 7.5% seen once. The source is a female donor with early-stage non-small cell lung cancer. J is TRBJ2-1 and V is TRBV10-3; 12 nucleotides line up with TRBD2. The source material was lung tumor tissue, sampled at surgery. CDR3 sequence: CAISDLGLAGPNEQFF. CDR3 DNA sequence: TGTGCCATCAGTGACCTCGGACTAGCGGGGCCCAATGAGCAGTTCTTC.